This T cell receptor beta chain originates from a study of shared T cell receptors in the human thymus. Profiled with immunoSEQ multiplex PCR; TCRdb holds only in-frame clones, not every one. This table has over 650,000 clones, around 87% appearing once. V shed 6 bases and J 0 bases; nucleotides not matched to a gene: 9. Germline CDR1 ENHRY, CDR2 SYGVKD. This CDR3 spans 16 amino acids. This clone was seen once. This sample also belongs to another study, concerning human thymus T cells. As reported in that work: Surgeons resected thymus tissue during corrective heart surgery. Thymic as well as blood repertoires seemed to favor certain V and J genes unevenly.

This TCR was recovered from a boy younger than two with a congenital heart defect. The chain couples TRBV10-3 to TRBJ2-7; 9 bases agree with TRBD1. The sequenced sample was thymocytes. The CDR3 loop is CAISKTGGPSSYEQYF. The CDR3 DNA sequence: TGTGCCATCAGCAAAACAGGGGGCCCGAGCTCCTACGAGCAGTACTTC.